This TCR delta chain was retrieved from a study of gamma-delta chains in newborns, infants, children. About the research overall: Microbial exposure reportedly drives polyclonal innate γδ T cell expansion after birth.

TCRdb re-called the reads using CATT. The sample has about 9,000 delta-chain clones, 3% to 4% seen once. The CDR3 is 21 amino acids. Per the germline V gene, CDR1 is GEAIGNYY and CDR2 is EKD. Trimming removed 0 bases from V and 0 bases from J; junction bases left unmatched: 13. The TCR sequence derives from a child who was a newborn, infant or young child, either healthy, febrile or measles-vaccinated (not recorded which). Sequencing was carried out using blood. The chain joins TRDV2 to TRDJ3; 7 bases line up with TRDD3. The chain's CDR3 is CACDTVSWGSPSSWDTRQMFF. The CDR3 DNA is TGTGCCTGTGACACCGTTTCCTGGGGGTCCCCGAGCTCCTGGGACACCCGACAGATGTTTTTC.